The 27 T cell receptor beta chains presented below share a single source sample, sequenced in a study of CD8+ T cells in alopecia areata. Treatment of the sample: oral pan-JAK inhibitor, 5-10 mg twice daily. Sequencing relied on a cDNA template that was reverse transcribed from extracted RNA. Produced via immunoSEQ multiplex PCR; TCRdb's table is partial and in-frame only. Found here are 79,000 or so clones, about 71% of them singletons; the top ten hold 23%. This specimen was CD8+ T cells sorted from blood, taken at week 24, from a patient treated with tofacitinib. The receptors stem from a human donor with alopecia areata.

The chain combines TRBV14 with TRBJ2-7; 11 bases align to TRBD2. The germline V gene encodes CDR1 SGHDN and CDR2 FVKESK. Unmatched junction bases numbered 10, after V lost 3 bases and J lost 3 bases. The CDR3 contains 17 residues. As DNA, the CDR3 is TGTGCCAGCAGCCAGGGTCTAGCGGGAGGTCACCTCTACGAGCAGTACTTC. Translated: CASSQGLAGGHLYEQYF.

The chain has TRBV27 and TRBJ2-1, with 8 positions matching TRBD1. V dropped 0 bases and J dropped 4; count of bases not matched to a gene: 5. Germline CDR1 and CDR2: MNHEY and SMNVEV (reference sequence). There are 16 residues in the CDR3. This chain's CDR3 is CASSLSWGQAYNEQFF. The DNA of the CDR3 is TGTGCCAGCAGTTTATCGTGGGGACAGGCTTACAATGAGCAGTTCTTC.

This clone turned up a few times. Different DNA sequences within this sample yield the same CDR3. The chain combines TRBV9 with TRBJ2-5; 9 nucleotides align to TRBD2. The length of the CDR3 is 15 residues. V gave up 0 bases and J gave up 4 bases; unmatched junction bases: 4. Germline V gives CDR1 SGDLS, CDR2 YYNGEE. The CDR3 DNA sequence: TGTGCCAGCAGCGTAGGCGGGGGGGCCGGAGAGACCCAGTACTTC. Residues: CASSVGGGAGETQYF.

This clone was observed a few times. Here the CDR3 reads CSVDSYQETQYF. The CDR3 nucleotides are TGCAGCGTTGACAGCTACCAAGAGACCCAGTACTTC. J is TRBJ2-5 and V is TRBV29-1, with D unresolved. V was shortened by 3 bases and J by 0 bases, with 5 bases between the two germline ends. Looked up from germline, CDR1 is SQVTM and CDR2 is ANQGSEA. The CDR3 is 12 residues long.

This chain links TRBV5-1 with TRBJ2-1; 8 positions agree with TRBD2. V gave up 4 bases and J gave up 2 bases; unmatched junction bases: 8. The CDR3 consists of 16 residues. CDR1 and CDR2 from the germline V gene are SGHRS and YFSETQ. CDR3 protein: CASSADSGNPYNEQFF. In nucleotides, the CDR3 is TGCGCCAGCAGCGCGGATAGCGGGAACCCCTACAATGAGCAGTTCTTC.

In this sample, this clone turned up once. The gene calls are TRBV28 and TRBJ2-7; 8 nucleotides match TRBD1. Germline CDR1 and CDR2: MDHEN and SYDVKM. The CDR3 is made up of 14 amino acids. The V and J ends lost 3 bases and 5 bases, in that order; junction bases with no gene match: 6. The CDR3 sequence is CASSFWQGAHEQYF. DNA of the CDR3: TGTGCCAGCAGTTTTTGGCAGGGGGCCCACGAGCAGTACTTC. The full variable domain, completed using reference TRBV28 and TRBJ2-7, is DVKVTQSSRYLVKRTGEKVFLECVQDMDHENMFWYRQDPGLGLRLIYFSYDVKMKEKGDIPEGYSVSREKKERFSLILESASTNQTSMYLCASSFWQGAHEQYFGPGTRLTVT.

The rearrangement uses TRBV11-2 and TRBJ2-4; the D is unclear. CDR3 length: 13 residues. Trimming pared 7 bases from V and 13 bases from J, leaving 20 bases between. Per germline, CDR1 SGHAT and CDR2 FQNNGV. In nucleotides, the CDR3 is TGTGCCAGCACCTTTTATCCGGAACGAGTCCAGTACTTC. Its translation is CASTFYPERVQYF.

This clone was recorded a few times. V and J are TRBV9 and TRBJ2-3; D is ambiguous. The V end was cut by 0 bases, the J end by 4 bases, with 6 bases between. Germline CDR1 and CDR2: SGDLS and YYNGEE. The CDR3 is 13 residues long. CDR3 bases: TGTGCCAGCAGCGTAGATGGCGCAGATACGCAGTATTTT. Translating gives CASSVDGADTQYF.

The chain joins TRBV6-6 to TRBJ2-2; D not certain. Germline V CDR1 and CDR2: MNHNY, SVGAGI (reference sequence). The CDR3 has 14 residues. V lost 5 bases to trimming and J lost 2 bases, with 9 bases between them. The CDR3 nucleotides are TGTGCCAGCAGTGACCTACTAAACACCGGGGAGCTGTTTTTT. Translation gives CASSDLLNTGELFF.

The chain recombines TRBV7-4 with TRBJ2-5, with a possible D match to TRBD1 (5 bases). V gave up 2 bases and J gave up 4 bases, with 5 bases separating them. The V gene's germline CDR1 is SGHVT and CDR2 SQSDAQ. CDR3 length equals 12 residues. The CDR3 DNA sequence: TGTGCCAGCAGCTTAAGGGGAGAGACCCAGTACTTC. Protein product: CASSLRGETQYF.

The chain links TRBV5-6 to TRBJ1-1; D uncertain. V was pared by 1 base and J by 4 bases, with 17 bases between. The CDR3 has 16 residues. Looked up from germline, CDR1 is SGHDT and CDR2 is YYEEEE. The CDR3 nucleotides are TGTGCCAGCAGCTTGCTGACGCTGGGGTTGGGCACTGAAGCTTTCTTT. Translating gives CASSLLTLGLGTEAFF.

The chain employs TRBV7-9 and TRBJ2-3; TRBD2 agrees at 8 bases. V trimming: 5 bases; J trimming: 1 base; junction bases outside the gene matches: 8. This CDR3 is 16 amino acids long. Germline V CDR1 and CDR2: SEHNR, FQNEAQ (reference sequence). Here the CDR3 DNA reads TGTGCCAGCAGCATCACTGCGACTAGCGGCACAGATACGCAGTATTTT. This sequence encodes CASSITATSGTDTQYF.

This rearrangement joins TRBV6-1 to TRBJ1-2; 9 bases agree with TRBD1. The germline V gene encodes CDR1 MNHNS and CDR2 SASEGT. CDR3 size: 14 residues. With 7 bases clipped from V and 3 bases from J, the junction kept 6 bases outside the gene matches. The CDR3 sequence is CASTTGGYDYGYTF. Here the CDR3 DNA reads TGTGCCAGCACAACAGGGGGCTACGACTATGGCTACACCTTC.

This clone has a handful of counts. The rearrangement joins TRBV5-1 to TRBJ2-1; D assignment may be TRBD1 or TRBD2 (5 bases each). V lost 2 bases and J 2 bases, leaving 8 bases between the germline ends. CDR3 length: 14 residues. Per germline, CDR1 SGHRS and CDR2 YFSETQ. CDR3 in DNA: TGCGCCAGCAGCTTCGGGACCACCTACAATGAGCAGTTCTTC. This sequence encodes CASSFGTTYNEQFF.

The chain uses TRBV7-9 and TRBJ2-7, with D perhaps TRBD1 (6 bases). From germline, CDR1 is SEHNR and CDR2 FQNEAQ (reference sequence). This CDR3 has 14 residues. V was pared by 5 bases and J by 5 bases, with 16 bases between. CDR3 in amino acids: CASSRAGESDEQYF. CDR3 DNA sequence: TGTGCCAGCAGCAGAGCAGGGGAGTCGGACGAGCAGTACTTC.

The gene calls are TRBV4-1 and TRBJ2-6; D might be TRBD2 (5 bases). Per the germline V gene, CDR1 is MGHRA and CDR2 is YSYEKL. The CDR3 sequence is 15 residues long. Trimming took 4 bases from V and 2 from J, leaving 9 bases between them. CDR3 amino acids: CASSPEGAGANVLTF. The CDR3, as DNA: TGCGCCAGCAGCCCAGAGGGAGCTGGGGCCAACGTCCTGACTTTC.

V is TRBV29-1 and J is TRBJ2-7; 8 nucleotides agree with TRBD1. CDR3 size: 16 residues. V gave up 0 bases and J gave up 0 bases; unmatched junction bases: 7. Germline CDR1 reads SQVTM; CDR2 reads ANQGSEA. The CDR3: CSVEEGTGRSSYEQYF. The CDR3 DNA sequence: TGCAGCGTTGAAGAGGGGACAGGCAGGAGCTCCTACGAGCAGTACTTC.

The chain joins TRBV28 to TRBJ2-5, with a weak D call TRBD2 (6 bases). The ends were cut back, 6 bases at V and 7 bases at J, with 15 bases in the middle. The length of the CDR3 is 13 residues. CDR1 is MDHEN and CDR2 is SYDVKM in the germline V gene. The CDR3 here is CASRDPGGPTQYF. CDR3 bases: TGTGCCAGCAGGGACCCCGGGGGTCCGACCCAGTACTTC.

The gene calls are TRBV27 and TRBJ2-1, with TRBD1 identical over 8 bases. The germline gives CDR1 MNHEY, CDR2 SMNVEV (reference sequence). J gave up 5 bases and V 5 bases, and 8 bases lay outside the gene matches. The CDR3 is 15 amino acids. The CDR3 is CASSPRDRLNNEQFF. The CDR3 DNA reads TGTGCCAGCAGTCCACGGGACAGGCTTAACAATGAGCAGTTCTTC.

Only a few counts were recorded for this clone. The V gene is TRBV28, the J gene TRBJ2-6; 7 bases are shared with TRBD1. This CDR3 is 15 amino acids long. Germline loops: CDR1 MDHEN, CDR2 SYDVKM. V lost 6 bases to trimming and J lost 3 bases; unmatched junction nucleotides: 5. The DNA of the CDR3 is TGTGCCAGCAGCAACAGGGGCTATGGGGCCAACGTCCTGACTTTC. As protein: CASSNRGYGANVLTF.

This clone showed up just once. The chain employs TRBV5-6 and TRBJ2-1; a possible D gene is TRBD2 (6 bases). Per germline, CDR1 SGHDT and CDR2 YYEEEE. The CDR3 loop spans 16 amino acids. Deletions cut 6 bases from V and 6 bases from J, with 22 bases between. This chain's CDR3 is CASTPPLGRDRNEQFF. The CDR3 region has the DNA TGTGCCAGCACCCCCCCCCTCGGGAGAGATCGCAATGAGCAGTTCTTC.

The chain uses TRBV9 and TRBJ2-1, with 13 bases identical to TRBD2. The V gene end was trimmed by 5 bases and the J gene end by 5 bases; junction bases not matched to a gene: 4. The CDR3 has 15 amino acids. From germline, CDR1 is SGDLS and CDR2 YYNGEE. The CDR3 sequence: CASRSGLAGHNEQFF. CDR3 coding DNA: TGTGCCAGCAGATCGGGACTAGCGGGGCACAATGAGCAGTTCTTC. The complete variable domain, with remaining parts taken from reference TRBV9 and TRBJ2-1, reads DSGVTQTPKHLITATGQRVTLRCSPRSGDLSVYWYQQSLDQGLQFLIQYYNGEERAKGNILERFSAQQFPDLHSELNLSSLELGDSALYFCASRSGLAGHNEQFFGPGTRLTVL.

The chain couples TRBV7-9 to TRBJ1-1; 8 bases align to TRBD1. CDR3 size: 15 residues. The germline V gene encodes CDR1 SEHNR and CDR2 FQNEAQ (reference sequence). Germline trimming cut 4 bases from V and 4 bases from J; bases unmatched to any gene: 8. CDR3 sequence: CASSSLDTGGTEAFF. DNA of the CDR3: TGTGCCAGCAGCTCATTAGATACAGGGGGCACTGAAGCTTTCTTT. Based on the CDR3 plus reference TRBV7-9 and TRBJ1-1, the full variable domain is DTGVSQNPRHKITKRGQNVTFRCDPISEHNRLYWYRQTLGQGPEFLTYFQNEAQLEKSRLLSDRFSAERPKGSFSTLEIQRTEQGDSAMYLCASSSLDTGGTEAFFGQGTRLTVV.

This clone was seen only a few times. CDR3 residues: CSVEFDSPEAFF. CDR3 DNA: TGCAGCGTTGAATTTGACAGCCCTGAAGCTTTCTTT. The rearrangement links TRBV29-1 to TRBJ1-1, with TRBD1 as a possible D gene (5 bases). The CDR3 is made up of 12 amino acids. V was trimmed by 2 bases and J by 6 bases, leaving 10 bases between them. Germline V CDR1 and CDR2: SQVTM, ANQGSEA.

This rearrangement joins TRBV15 to TRBJ1-2, with D maybe TRBD1 (5 bases). V dropped 0 bases and J dropped 5 bases, with 7 bases sitting between them. The CDR3 runs 13 residues. CDR1 is LNHNV, CDR2 YYDKDF, per germline (reference sequence). The CDR3 is CATSRDGTYGYTF. The DNA of the CDR3 is TGTGCCACCAGCAGAGATGGGACGTATGGCTACACCTTC.

The chain links TRBV5-1 to TRBJ2-1; 8 bases map to TRBD2. There are 17 residues in the CDR3. The germline gives CDR1 SGHRS, CDR2 YFSETQ. V dropped 3 bases and J dropped 2; count of bases not matched to a gene: 10. CDR3 amino acids: CASSSEKRGTTYNEQFF. The CDR3 DNA sequence: TGCGCCAGCAGCTCCGAAAAGCGGGGGACTACCTACAATGAGCAGTTCTTC. The complete variable domain, with remaining parts taken from reference TRBV5-1 and TRBJ2-1, reads KAGVTQTPRYLIKTRGQQVTLSCSPISGHRSVSWYQQTPGQGLQFLFEYFSETQRNKGNFPGRFSGRQFSNSRSEMNVSTLELGDSALYLCASSSEKRGTTYNEQFFGPGTRLTVL.

This clone was counted a single time. The chain couples TRBV5-4 to TRBJ1-3, with TRBD1 as a possible D gene (5 bases). The CDR3 contains 15 residues. Germline assignment: CDR1 SGHNT and CDR2 YYREEE (reference sequence). V shed 0 bases and J shed 1 base, with 8 bases lying between them. The CDR3 nucleotides are TGTGCCAGCAGCTTGGGGGCAGGGTCTGGAAACACCATATATTTT. Translated, it gives CASSLGAGSGNTIYF. Full variable domain (remainder filled in from reference TRBV5-4 and TRBJ1-3): ETGVTQSPTHLIKTRGQQVTLRCSSQSGHNTVSWYQQALGQGPQFIFQYYREEENGRGNFPPRFSGLQFPNYSSELNVNALELDDSALYLCASSLGAGSGNTIYFGEGSWLTVV.